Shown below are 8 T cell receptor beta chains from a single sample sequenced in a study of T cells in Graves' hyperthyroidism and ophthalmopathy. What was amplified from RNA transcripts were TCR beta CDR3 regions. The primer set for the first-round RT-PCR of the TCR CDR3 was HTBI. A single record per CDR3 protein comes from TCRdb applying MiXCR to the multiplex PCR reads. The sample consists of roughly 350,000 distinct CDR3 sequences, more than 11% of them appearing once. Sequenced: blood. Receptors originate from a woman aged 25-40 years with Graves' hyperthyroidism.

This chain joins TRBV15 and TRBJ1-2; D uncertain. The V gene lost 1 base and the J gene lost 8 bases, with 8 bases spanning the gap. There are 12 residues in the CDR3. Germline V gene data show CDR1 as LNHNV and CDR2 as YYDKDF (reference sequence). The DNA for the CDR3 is TGTGCCACCAGCAGAGGGGAGCGGGGCTACACCTTC. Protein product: CATSRGERGYTF.

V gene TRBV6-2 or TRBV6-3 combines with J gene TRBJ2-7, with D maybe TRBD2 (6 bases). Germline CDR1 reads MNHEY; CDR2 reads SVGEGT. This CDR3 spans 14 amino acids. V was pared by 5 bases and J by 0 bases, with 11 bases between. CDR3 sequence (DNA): TGTGCCAGCAGTGGGACTGTTAGCTCCTACGAGCAGTACTTC. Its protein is CASSGTVSSYEQYF.

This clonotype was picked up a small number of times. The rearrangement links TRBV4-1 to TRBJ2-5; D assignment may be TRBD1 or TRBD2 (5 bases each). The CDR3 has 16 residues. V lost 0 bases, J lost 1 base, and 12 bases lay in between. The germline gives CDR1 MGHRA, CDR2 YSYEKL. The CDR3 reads CASSQEATGTQETQYF. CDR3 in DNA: TGCGCCAGCAGCCAAGAGGCTACGGGGACCCAAGAGACCCAGTACTTC.

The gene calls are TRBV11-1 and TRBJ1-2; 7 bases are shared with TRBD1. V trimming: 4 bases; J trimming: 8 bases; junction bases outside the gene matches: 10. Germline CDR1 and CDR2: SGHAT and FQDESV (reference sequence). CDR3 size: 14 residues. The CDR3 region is CASSSTPGQLGYTF. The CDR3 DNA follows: TGTGCCAGCAGCTCGACCCCGGGACAGCTAGGCTACACCTTC.

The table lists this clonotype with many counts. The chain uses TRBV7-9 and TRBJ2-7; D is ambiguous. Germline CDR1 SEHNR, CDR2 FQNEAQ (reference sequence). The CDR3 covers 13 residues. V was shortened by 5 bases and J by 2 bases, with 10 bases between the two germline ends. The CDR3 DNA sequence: TGTGCCAGCAGCGACCCCGCGGCCTACGAGCAGTACTTC. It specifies CASSDPAAYEQYF.

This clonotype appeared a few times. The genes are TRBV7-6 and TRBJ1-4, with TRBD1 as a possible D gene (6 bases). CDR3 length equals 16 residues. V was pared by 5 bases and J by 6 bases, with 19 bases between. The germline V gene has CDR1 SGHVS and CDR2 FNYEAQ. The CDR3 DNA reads TGTGCCAGCAGCCCTACCGACAGGCCCCCTCATGAAAAACTGTTTTTT. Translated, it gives CASSPTDRPPHEKLFF.

CDR3 nucleotide sequence: TGTGCCAGCACCCGGCGGGCACCGGCCGGGGAGCTGTTTTTT. Its translation is CASTRRAPAGELFF. The J gene is TRBJ2-2, the V gene TRBV7-2; D possibly corresponds to TRBD2 (5 bases). Trimming pared 7 bases from V and 6 bases from J, leaving 15 bases between. Germline V gene sequence: CDR1 SGHTA, CDR2 FQGNSA. This CDR3 is built from 14 residues.

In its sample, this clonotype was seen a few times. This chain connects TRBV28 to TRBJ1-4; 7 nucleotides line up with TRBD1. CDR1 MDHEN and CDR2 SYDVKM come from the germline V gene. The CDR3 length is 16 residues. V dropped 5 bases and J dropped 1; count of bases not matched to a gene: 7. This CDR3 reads CASSIQGEGTNEKLFF. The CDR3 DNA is TGTGCCAGCAGTATCCAGGGGGAGGGAACTAATGAAAAACTGTTTTTT.